The 12 T cell receptor beta chains presented below share a single source sample, sequenced in a study of molecular identifiers for immune sequencing clone quantification. TCRdb reanalysed the PCR reads using MiXCR and keeps one entry per CDR3 protein. The table includes approximately 54,000 distinct CDR3 sequences, less than 25% detected once. Sample: naive CD8+ T cells from blood, with Jurkat cell RNA spiked in. Subset: FACS-sorted CD8+CD4-CCR7+CD45RA+ naive T cells. Receptors were obtained from a human donor in good health. Some libraries in this study had Jurkat cell RNA spiked in.

In its sample, this clonotype was seen many times. The chain uses TRBV20-1 and TRBJ2-5; 8 bases map to TRBD2. In germline, CDR1 is DFQATT, CDR2 SNEGSKA (reference sequence). The CDR3 is 13 residues long. Unmatched junction bases numbered 3, after V lost 1 base and J lost 5 bases. CDR3 nucleotide sequence: TGCAGTGCTAGAGTAGCGGGGTCTGAGACCCAGTACTTC. This gives the protein CSARVAGSETQYF.

This clonotype showed up many times. V is TRBV19 and J is TRBJ1-2, with D unresolved. The CDR3 totals 13 residues. V was clipped by 11 bases and J by 6 bases, with 19 bases between them. Germline values: CDR1 LNHDA, CDR2 SQIVND (reference sequence). CDR3 DNA sequence: TGTGCCTCACTCCTGGACCGTGGGCATGGCTACACCTTC. Translation: CASLLDRGHGYTF.

This clonotype was counted many times. V is TRBV4-1 and J is TRBJ2-1; D not certain. CDR1 is MGHRA, CDR2 YSYEKL, per germline. The CDR3 length is 14 residues. V lost 1 base and J 4 bases, leaving 8 bases between the germline ends. The CDR3 here is CASSQVAQYNEQFF. CDR3 DNA sequence: TGCGCCAGCAGCCAAGTCGCCCAGTACAATGAGCAGTTCTTC.

In this sample, this clonotype turned up a few times. A read error may be the cause here, since a much bigger clone is one base away. The rearrangement links TRBV20-1 to TRBJ2-3; D may be TRBD1 (5 bases). Germline CDR1 reads DFQATT; CDR2 reads SNEGSKA (reference sequence). V was clipped by 0 bases and J by 10 bases, with 17 bases between them. The CDR3 is 14 amino acids. CDR3 in DNA: TGCAGTGCTAGAGAGTTCTCCCCCAGGGTTGCGCAGTATTTT. This encodes CSAREFSPRVAQYF.

This clonotype was observed at least ten times. The rearrangement joins TRBV20-1 to TRBJ1-1; no clear D gene. Germline CDR1 DFQATT, CDR2 SNEGSKA (reference sequence). The ends were cut back, 3 bases at V and 2 bases at J, with 7 bases in the middle. The CDR3 is 12 amino acids. The CDR3 reads CSARTTNTEAFF. CDR3 bases: TGCAGTGCTAGGACCACAAACACTGAAGCTTTCTTT.

Many counts were recorded for this clonotype. The chain links TRBV4-1 to TRBJ2-1; 8 bases align to TRBD1. CDR3 size: 14 residues. CDR1 is MGHRA and CDR2 is YSYEKL in the germline V gene. J lost 6 bases, V lost 0 bases, and 1 base had no gene match. The CDR3 DNA sequence: TGCGCCAGCAGCCAAGAGGACAGGGTCAATGAGCAGTTCTTC. This translates into CASSQEDRVNEQFF.

Comments on this clonotype: This may stem from a read error, because a much larger clone lies one nucleotide away. As the CDR3 is not closed by the conserved phenylalanine or tryptophan, this likely results from a read error. This chain uses TRBV20-1 with TRBJ2-2; maybe TRBD1 (6 bases). The germline gives CDR1 DFQATT, CDR2 SNEGSKA (reference sequence). This CDR3 is 15 amino acids long. V lost 0 bases and J 5 bases, leaving 13 bases between the germline ends. The CDR3 region is CSARDNRAVTGELFL. The CDR3 DNA reads as TGCAGTGCTAGAGATAACAGGGCGGTGACCGGGGAGCTGTTTCTT.

This clonotype was counted ten times or more. V usage is TRBV11-2 and J usage is TRBJ2-1; D remains ambiguous. V was clipped by 8 bases and J by 10 bases, with 12 bases between them. This CDR3 spans 11 amino acids. Germline CDR1 SGHAT, CDR2 FQNNGV. The CDR3 is CASARPGEQFF. CDR3 nucleotides: TGTGCCAGCGCCCGCCCCGGGGAGCAGTTCTTC.

This clonotype was recorded many times. The rearrangement joins TRBV27 to TRBJ2-7; TRBD2 is a possible D gene (5 bases). This CDR3 is built from 13 residues. The germline V gene encodes CDR1 MNHEY and CDR2 SMNVEV (reference sequence). Between the trimmed V and J ends, which lost 8 bases and 2 bases, there was a span of 13 bases. CDR3 nucleotide sequence: TGTGCCAGCGGTTCGGGGATTACCTACGAGCAGTACTTC. Residues: CASGSGITYEQYF.

As for this clonotype: A much bigger clone sits one base away, suggesting this may be a read error. The chain uses TRBV6-5 and TRBJ2-7, with a possible D match to TRBD1 (6 bases). The CDR3 loop spans 15 amino acids. The germline CDR1 and CDR2 sequences are MNHEY and SVGAGI. The CDR3 region is CASSTNPTGTFEQHF. CDR3 bases: TGTGCCAGCAGCACAAACCCAACAGGGACGTTCGAGCAGCACTTC.

This clonotype was picked up many times. The chain employs TRBV2 and TRBJ2-3, with 8 bases fitting TRBD1. Germline V gene lookup returns CDR1 SNHLY and CDR2 FYNNEI. This CDR3 has 16 residues. Unmatched junction bases numbered 8, after V lost 3 bases and J lost 3 bases. The CDR3 reads CASSDPTGGRTDTQYF. The CDR3 region has the DNA TGTGCCAGCAGTGATCCAACAGGGGGGCGGACAGATACGCAGTATTTT.

This clonotype has ten or more counts. The V and J genes are TRBV29-1 and TRBJ2-7; 9 bases align to TRBD1. Germline V gene lookup returns CDR1 SQVTM and CDR2 ANQGSEA. V gave up 0 bases and J gave up 2 bases; unmatched junction bases: 5. The CDR3 extends over 15 amino acids. The CDR3 coding sequence is TGCAGCGTTGAAGAGGGGACAGGGATGACCTACGAGCAGTACTTC. It codes for CSVEEGTGMTYEQYF.